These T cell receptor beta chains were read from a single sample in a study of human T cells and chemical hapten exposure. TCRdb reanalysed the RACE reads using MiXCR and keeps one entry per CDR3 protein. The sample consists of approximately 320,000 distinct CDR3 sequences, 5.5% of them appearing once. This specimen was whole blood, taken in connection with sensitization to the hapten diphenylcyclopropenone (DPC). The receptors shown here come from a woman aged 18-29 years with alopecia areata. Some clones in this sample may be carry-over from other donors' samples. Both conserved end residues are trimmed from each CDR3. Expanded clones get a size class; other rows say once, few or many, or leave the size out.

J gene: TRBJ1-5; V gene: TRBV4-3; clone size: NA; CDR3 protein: ASSQDENQPQH
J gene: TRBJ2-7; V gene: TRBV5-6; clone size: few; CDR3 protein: ASSHRDVYEQY
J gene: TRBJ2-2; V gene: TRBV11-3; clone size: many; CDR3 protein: ASSLGFYRGDDTGELF
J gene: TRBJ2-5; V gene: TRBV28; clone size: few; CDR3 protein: AVTHGFQETQY
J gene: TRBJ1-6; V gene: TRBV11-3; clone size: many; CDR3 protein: ASSDGTSGSPLH
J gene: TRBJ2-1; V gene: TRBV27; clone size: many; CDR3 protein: ASSFRRDNEQF
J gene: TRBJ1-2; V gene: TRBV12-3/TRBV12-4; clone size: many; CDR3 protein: ASSLGNDGYT
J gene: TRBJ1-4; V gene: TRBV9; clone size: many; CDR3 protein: ASSVGDRKGEKLF
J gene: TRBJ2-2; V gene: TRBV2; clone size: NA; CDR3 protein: ASSEDLAVRTGELF
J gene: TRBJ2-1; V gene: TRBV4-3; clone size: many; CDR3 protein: ASSQDTSGGYNEQF
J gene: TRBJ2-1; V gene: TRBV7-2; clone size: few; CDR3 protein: ASSLVAGRGNEQF
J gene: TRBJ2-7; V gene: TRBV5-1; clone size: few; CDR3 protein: ASSLAGADEQY
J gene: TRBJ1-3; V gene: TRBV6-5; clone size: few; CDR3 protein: ASSRKGPSTGNTIY
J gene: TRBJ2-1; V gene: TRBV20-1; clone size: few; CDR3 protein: SARPKYNEQF
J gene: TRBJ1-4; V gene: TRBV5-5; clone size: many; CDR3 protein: ASSLRSAGFNEKLF
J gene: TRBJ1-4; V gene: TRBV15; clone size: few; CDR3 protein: ATSRNLDRTEKLF
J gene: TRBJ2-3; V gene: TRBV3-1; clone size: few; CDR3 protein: ASSQGLGLDTQY
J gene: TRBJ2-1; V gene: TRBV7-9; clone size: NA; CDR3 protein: ASSPGTEQF
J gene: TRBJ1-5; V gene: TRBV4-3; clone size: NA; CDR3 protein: ASSQVYPASNQPQH
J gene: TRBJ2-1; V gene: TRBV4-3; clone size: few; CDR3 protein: ASSQVPGQGAYNEQF
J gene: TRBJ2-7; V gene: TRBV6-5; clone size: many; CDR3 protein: ASSYSPGTASYEQY
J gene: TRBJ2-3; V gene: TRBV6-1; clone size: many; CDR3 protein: ASSIYRGVQDTQY